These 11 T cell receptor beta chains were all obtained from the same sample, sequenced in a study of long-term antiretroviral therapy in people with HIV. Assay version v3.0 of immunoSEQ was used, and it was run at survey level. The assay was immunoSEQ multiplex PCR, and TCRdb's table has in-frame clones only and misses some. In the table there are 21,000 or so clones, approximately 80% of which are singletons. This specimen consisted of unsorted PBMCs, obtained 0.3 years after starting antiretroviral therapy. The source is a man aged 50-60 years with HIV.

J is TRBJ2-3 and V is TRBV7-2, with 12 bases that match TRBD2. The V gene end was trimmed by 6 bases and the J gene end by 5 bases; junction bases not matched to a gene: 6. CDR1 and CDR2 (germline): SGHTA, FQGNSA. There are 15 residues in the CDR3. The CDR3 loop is CASRGLAGLRDTQYF. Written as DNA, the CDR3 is TGTGCCAGCAGGGGACTAGCGGGTCTCCGAGATACGCAGTATTTT.

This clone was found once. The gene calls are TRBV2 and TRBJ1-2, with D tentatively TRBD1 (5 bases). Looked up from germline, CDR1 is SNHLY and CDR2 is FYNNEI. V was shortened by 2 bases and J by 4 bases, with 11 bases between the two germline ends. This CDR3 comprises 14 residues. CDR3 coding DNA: TGTGCCAGCAGTGAAAGGGGCTGGAGCTATGGCTACACCTTC. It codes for CASSERGWSYGYTF.

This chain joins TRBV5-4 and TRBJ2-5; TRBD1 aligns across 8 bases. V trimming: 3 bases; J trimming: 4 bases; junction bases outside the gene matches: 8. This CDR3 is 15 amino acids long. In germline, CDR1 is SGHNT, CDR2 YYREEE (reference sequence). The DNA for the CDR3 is TGTGCCAGCAGCTCCCAAACAGGGGGGTCAGAGACCCAGTACTTC. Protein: CASSSQTGGSETQYF.

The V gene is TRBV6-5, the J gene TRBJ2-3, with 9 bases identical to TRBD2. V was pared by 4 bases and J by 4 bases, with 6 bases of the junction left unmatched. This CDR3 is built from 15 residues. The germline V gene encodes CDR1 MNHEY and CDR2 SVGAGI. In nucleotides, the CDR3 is TGTGCCAGCAGTTGGGGGAGCGGGAGGCCAGATACGCAGTATTTT. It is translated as CASSWGSGRPDTQYF.

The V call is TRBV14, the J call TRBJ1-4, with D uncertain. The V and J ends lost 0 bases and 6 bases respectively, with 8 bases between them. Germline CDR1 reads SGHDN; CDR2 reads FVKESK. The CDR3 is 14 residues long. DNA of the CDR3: TGTGCCAGCAGCCAAGAATTGGAGGATGAAAAACTGTTTTTT. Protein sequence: CASSQELEDEKLFF.

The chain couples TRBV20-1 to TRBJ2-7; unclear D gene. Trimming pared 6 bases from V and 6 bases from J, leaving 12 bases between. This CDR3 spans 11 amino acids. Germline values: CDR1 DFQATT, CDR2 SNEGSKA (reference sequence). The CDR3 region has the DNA TGCAGTGCCTGGCTCCTGGGCGAGCAGTACTTC. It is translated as CSAWLLGEQYF.

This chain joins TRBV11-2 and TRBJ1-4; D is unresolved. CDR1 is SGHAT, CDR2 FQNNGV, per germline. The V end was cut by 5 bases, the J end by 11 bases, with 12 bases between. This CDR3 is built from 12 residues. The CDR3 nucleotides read TGTGCCAGCAGCCCCCCCAGAGGTAAACTGTTTTTT. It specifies CASSPPRGKLFF. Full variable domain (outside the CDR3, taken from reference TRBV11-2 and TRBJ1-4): EAGVAQSPRYKIIEKRQSVAFWCNPISGHATLYWYQQILGQGPKLLIQFQNNGVVDDSQLPKDRFSAERLKGVDSTLKIQPAKLEDSAVYLCASSPPRGKLFFGSGTQLSVL.

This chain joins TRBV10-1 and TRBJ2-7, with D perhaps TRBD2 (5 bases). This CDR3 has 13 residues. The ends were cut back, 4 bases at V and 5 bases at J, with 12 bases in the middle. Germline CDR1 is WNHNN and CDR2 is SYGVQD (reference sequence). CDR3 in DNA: TGCGCCAGCAGTGCTAGTGGGAGTAACGAGCAGTACTTC. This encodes CASSASGSNEQYF.

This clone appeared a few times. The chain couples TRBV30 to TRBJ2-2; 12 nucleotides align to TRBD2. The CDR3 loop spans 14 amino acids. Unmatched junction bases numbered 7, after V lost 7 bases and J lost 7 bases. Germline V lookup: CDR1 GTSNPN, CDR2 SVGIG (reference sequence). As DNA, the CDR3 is TGTGCCTTCTCCGGGACTAGCGGGTTCGGGGAGCTGTTTTTT. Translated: CAFSGTSGFGELFF.

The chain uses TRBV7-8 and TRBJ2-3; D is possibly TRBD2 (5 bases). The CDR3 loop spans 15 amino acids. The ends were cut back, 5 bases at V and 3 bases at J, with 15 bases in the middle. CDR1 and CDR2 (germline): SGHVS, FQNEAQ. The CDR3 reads CASSLEGWRTDTQYF. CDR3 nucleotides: TGTGCCAGCAGCCTAGAAGGGTGGAGGACAGATACGCAGTATTTT.

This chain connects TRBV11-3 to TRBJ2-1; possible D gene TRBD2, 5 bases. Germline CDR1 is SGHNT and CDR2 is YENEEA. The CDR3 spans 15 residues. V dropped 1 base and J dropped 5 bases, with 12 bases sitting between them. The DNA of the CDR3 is TGTGCCAGCAGCTTAGTTCGAGGGCAGAACAATGAGCAGTTCTTC. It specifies CASSLVRGQNNEQFF.